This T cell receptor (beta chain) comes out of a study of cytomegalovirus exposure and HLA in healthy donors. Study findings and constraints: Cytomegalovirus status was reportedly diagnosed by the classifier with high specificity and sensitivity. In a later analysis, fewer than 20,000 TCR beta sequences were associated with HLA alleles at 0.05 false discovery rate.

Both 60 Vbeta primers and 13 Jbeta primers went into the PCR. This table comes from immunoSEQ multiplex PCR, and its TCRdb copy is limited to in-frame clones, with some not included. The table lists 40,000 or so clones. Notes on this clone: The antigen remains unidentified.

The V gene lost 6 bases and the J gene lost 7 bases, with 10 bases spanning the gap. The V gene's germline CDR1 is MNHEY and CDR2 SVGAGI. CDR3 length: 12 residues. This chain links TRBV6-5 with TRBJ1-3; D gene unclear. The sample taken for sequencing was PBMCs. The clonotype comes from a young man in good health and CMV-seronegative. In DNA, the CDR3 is TGTGCCAGCAGCCACCCCGGGAACACCATATATTTT. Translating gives CASSHPGNTIYF.